These 6 T cell receptor beta chains were all obtained from the same sample, sequenced in a study of T cells in Graves' hyperthyroidism and ophthalmopathy. Amplified TCR beta CDR3 regions derived from RNA transcripts. First-round RT-PCR with HTBI primers amplified the TCR CDR3 region. TCRdb called the multiplex PCR reads again in MiXCR, with one record for every CDR3 protein. The sample includes 750,000 to 900,000 distinct CDR3 sequences, about two fifths seen only once; the top ten take 8.9%. The specimen sequenced was blood. The receptor source for this set is a young man with Graves' hyperthyroidism.

The chain carries TRBV20-1 and TRBJ1-5; D is possibly TRBD1 (6 bases). This CDR3 has 14 amino acids. The ends were cut back, 4 bases at V and 7 bases at J, with 17 bases in the middle. Per the germline V gene, CDR1 is DFQATT and CDR2 is SNEGSKA (reference sequence). The CDR3 here is CSATLGAGEQPQHF. The CDR3 DNA is TGCAGTGCTACTTTGGGGGCCGGCGAGCAGCCCCAGCATTTT.

This clonotype was picked up many times. The chain joins TRBV7-2 to TRBJ2-6; TRBD2 matches at 9 bases. J was trimmed by 0 bases and V by 5 bases; bases with no gene match: 8. Germline CDR1 SGHTA, CDR2 FQGNSA. This CDR3 region has 18 residues. The CDR3 loop is CASSTTLAGSSGANVLTF. The CDR3 DNA reads as TGTGCCAGCAGCACGACGCTAGCGGGGAGCTCTGGGGCCAACGTCCTGACTTTC.

Ten or more counts support this clonotype. The CDR3 sequence: CASSQGATAPEKLFF. The CDR3 nucleotides read TGTGCCAGCAGCCAGGGAGCAACAGCTCCAGAAAAACTGTTTTTT. The chain employs TRBV7-9 and TRBJ1-4, with D maybe TRBD1 (5 bases). From germline, CDR1 is SEHNR and CDR2 FQNEAQ (reference sequence). The V gene lost 5 bases and the J gene lost 8 bases, with 18 bases spanning the gap. The CDR3 loop spans 15 amino acids.

This clonotype was recorded many times. The chain combines TRBV15 with TRBJ1-3, with D unresolved. With 1 base removed from V and 2 bases from J, the gap between germline ends came to 12 bases. CDR3 length equals 16 residues. Germline V gene data show CDR1 as LNHNV and CDR2 as YYDKDF (reference sequence). DNA of the CDR3: TGTGCCACCAGCAGAGGAGGTGGAGGGCCTGGAAACACCATATATTTT. This encodes CATSRGGGGPGNTIYF.

This clonotype was counted only a few times. One junction end does not reproduce the germline sequence, and a read error may be involved. This chain links TRBV7-3 with TRBJ1-2; maybe TRBD1 (5 bases). CDR1 and CDR2 from the germline V gene are SGHTA and FQGTGA. The CDR3 has 14 residues. The CDR3 DNA sequence: TGCGCCAGCAGCCCCCCGGGGGAAAACTATGGCTACACCTTC. Amino acid sequence: CASSPPGENYGYTF.

This sequence joins TRBV7-9 and TRBJ1-1; D is possibly TRBD1 (5 bases). The length of the CDR3 is 14 residues. The V end was cut by 3 bases, the J end by 4 bases, with 12 bases between. Germline V gives CDR1 SEHNR, CDR2 FQNEAQ (reference sequence). The CDR3 protein is CASSFGRGITEAFF. DNA of the CDR3: TGTGCCAGCAGCTTCGGGCGGGGGATCACTGAAGCTTTCTTT.